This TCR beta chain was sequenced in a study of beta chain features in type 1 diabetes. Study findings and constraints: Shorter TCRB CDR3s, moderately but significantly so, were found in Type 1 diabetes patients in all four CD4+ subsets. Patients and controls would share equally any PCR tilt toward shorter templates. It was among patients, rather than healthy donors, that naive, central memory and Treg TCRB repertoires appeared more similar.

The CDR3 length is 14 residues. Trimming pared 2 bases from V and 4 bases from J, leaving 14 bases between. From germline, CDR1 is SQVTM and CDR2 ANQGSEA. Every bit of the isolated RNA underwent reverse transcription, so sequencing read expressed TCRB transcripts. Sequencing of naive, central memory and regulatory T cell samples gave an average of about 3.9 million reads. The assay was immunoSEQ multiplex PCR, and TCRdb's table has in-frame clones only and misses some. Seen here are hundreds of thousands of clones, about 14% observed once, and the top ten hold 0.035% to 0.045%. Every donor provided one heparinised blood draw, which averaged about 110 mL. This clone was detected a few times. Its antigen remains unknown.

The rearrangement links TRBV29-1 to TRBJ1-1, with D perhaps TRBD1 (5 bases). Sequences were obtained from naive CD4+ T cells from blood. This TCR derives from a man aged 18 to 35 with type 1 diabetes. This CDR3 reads CSVEWRGLGTEAFF. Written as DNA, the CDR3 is TGCAGCGTTGAATGGAGGGGACTCGGCACTGAAGCTTTCTTT. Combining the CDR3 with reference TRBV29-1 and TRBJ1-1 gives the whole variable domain SAVISQKPSRDICQRGTSLTIQCQVDSQVTMMFWYRQQPGQSLTLIATANQGSEATYESGFVIDKFPISRPNLTFSTLTVSNMSPEDSSIYLCSVEWRGLGTEAFFGQGTRLTVV.